Listed below are T cell receptor beta chains from one sample, sequenced in a study of cytomegalovirus exposure and HLA in healthy donors. Produced via immunoSEQ multiplex PCR; TCRdb's table is partial and in-frame only. The sample carries 150,000 to 170,000 clones, about 88% recorded once. Sequencing was performed on PBMCs. The origin of the receptors is a man between 18 and 35 years old in good health and CMV-seropositive. CDR3s include the opening cysteine and the closing phenylalanine or tryptophan. Each record gives: J gene, D gene, clone size, CDR3 length, V gene, CDR3 DNA, CDR3 protein. D genes are given only for firm matches. Clone size is not always given. Where it is, it says once, few, many or a class for expanded clones.

j_call: TRBJ2-3; d_call: -; clone_size: once; cdr3_length: 14; v_call: TRBV19; cdr3_nt: TGTGCCAGCGATGCGGGGACGAGCACAGATACGCAGTATTTT; cdr3_aa: CASDAGTSTDTQYF
j_call: TRBJ2-7; d_call: TRBD1; clone_size: -; cdr3_length: 14; v_call: TRBV7-2; cdr3_nt: TGTGCCAGCGGGTCCGGGACAGGGCTCTACGAGCAGTACTTC; cdr3_aa: CASGSGTGLYEQYF
j_call: TRBJ2-1; d_call: -; clone_size: once; cdr3_length: 14; v_call: TRBV5-1; cdr3_nt: TGCGCCAGCAGCCGGTCCCATGAGCCCAATGAGCAGTTCTTC; cdr3_aa: CASSRSHEPNEQFF
j_call: TRBJ2-7; d_call: TRBD1; clone_size: -; cdr3_length: 15; v_call: TRBV6-5; cdr3_nt: TGTGCCAGCAGAACGACCGGGACAGTTTTTTACGAGCAGTACTTC; cdr3_aa: CASRTTGTVFYEQYF
j_call: TRBJ1-2; d_call: -; clone_size: -; cdr3_length: 12; v_call: TRBV25-1; cdr3_nt: TGTGCCAGCAGTGAACTGAACTATGGCTACACCTTC; cdr3_aa: CASSELNYGYTF
j_call: TRBJ1-2; d_call: -; clone_size: -; cdr3_length: 15; v_call: TRBV27; cdr3_nt: TGTGCCAGCTCCTGGCAGGCAGGGAATTCCTATGGCTACACCTTC; cdr3_aa: CASSWQAGNSYGYTF
j_call: TRBJ1-5; d_call: -; clone_size: -; cdr3_length: 13; v_call: TRBV27; cdr3_nt: TGTGCCAGCAGTTTACAGGGCTTACAGCCCCAGCATTTT; cdr3_aa: CASSLQGLQPQHF
j_call: TRBJ2-7; d_call: -; clone_size: few; cdr3_length: 13; v_call: TRBV15; cdr3_nt: TGTGCCACCAGCAGAGATGTCATGGCCGAGCAGTACTTC; cdr3_aa: CATSRDVMAEQYF
j_call: TRBJ2-7; d_call: -; clone_size: once; cdr3_length: 17; v_call: TRBV4-3; cdr3_nt: TGCGCCAGCAGCCAAGACGCGTCTCGCCCGAGCTCCTACGAGCAGTACTTC; cdr3_aa: CASSQDASRPSSYEQYF
j_call: TRBJ1-4; d_call: -; clone_size: -; cdr3_length: 16; v_call: TRBV18; cdr3_nt: TGTGCCAGCTCACCAGGCCCAGACAGACTCTCGGAAAAACTGTTTTTT; cdr3_aa: CASSPGPDRLSEKLFF
j_call: TRBJ1-2; d_call: -; clone_size: -; cdr3_length: 12; v_call: TRBV7-2; cdr3_nt: TGTGCCAGCACCGACGAGCGGGGGGGCTACACCTTC; cdr3_aa: CASTDERGGYTF
j_call: TRBJ1-2; d_call: -; clone_size: -; cdr3_length: 14; v_call: TRBV4-3; cdr3_nt: TGCGCCAGCAGCCAAGATTCAGGGAACTATGGCTACACCTTC; cdr3_aa: CASSQDSGNYGYTF
j_call: TRBJ2-1; d_call: TRBD1; clone_size: -; cdr3_length: 13; v_call: TRBV9; cdr3_nt: TGTGCCAGCAGCAGAGGACAGGGCAATGAGCAGTTCTTC; cdr3_aa: CASSRGQGNEQFF
j_call: TRBJ1-1; d_call: TRBD1; clone_size: -; cdr3_length: 15; v_call: TRBV19; cdr3_nt: TGTGCCAGTAGTGCAACAGGGGCTTTAAGCACTGAAGCTTTCTTT; cdr3_aa: CASSATGALSTEAFF
j_call: TRBJ2-7; d_call: TRBD2; clone_size: -; cdr3_length: 16; v_call: TRBV11-2; cdr3_nt: TGTGCCAGCAGCTACCTGCTTCGGGGGGACTCCTACGAGCAGTACTTC; cdr3_aa: CASSYLLRGDSYEQYF
j_call: TRBJ2-1; d_call: -; clone_size: -; cdr3_length: 14; v_call: TRBV9; cdr3_nt: TGTGCCAGCAGCTTCCGGGACACCTCCTGGGAGCAGTTCTTC; cdr3_aa: CASSFRDTSWEQFF
j_call: TRBJ2-5; d_call: TRBD2; clone_size: -; cdr3_length: 13; v_call: TRBV4-3; cdr3_nt: TGCGCCAGCAGTCGACTAGCGCAAGAGACCCAGTACTTC; cdr3_aa: CASSRLAQETQYF
j_call: TRBJ1-1; d_call: TRBD1; clone_size: -; cdr3_length: 17; v_call: TRBV7-6; cdr3_nt: TGTGCCAGCAGCCCTCGCACAGGGGGGGGAATGAACACTGAAGCTTTCTTT; cdr3_aa: CASSPRTGGGMNTEAFF
j_call: TRBJ1-5; d_call: TRBD1; clone_size: -; cdr3_length: 15; v_call: TRBV5-4; cdr3_nt: TGTGCCAGCAGCTTGGGGGGACAGGGCAATCAGCCCCAGCATTTT; cdr3_aa: CASSLGGQGNQPQHF
j_call: TRBJ2-5; d_call: TRBD1; clone_size: -; cdr3_length: 13; v_call: TRBV11-2; cdr3_nt: TGTGCCAGCAGCTTTGGACAGGCAGAGACCCAGTACTTC; cdr3_aa: CASSFGQAETQYF
j_call: TRBJ2-5; d_call: TRBD1; clone_size: -; cdr3_length: 18; v_call: TRBV4-1; cdr3_nt: TGCGCCAGCAGCCAAGGGGGCCTCCAACGCAGGGGGCCAGAGACCCAGTACTTC; cdr3_aa: CASSQGGLQRRGPETQYF
j_call: TRBJ2-7; d_call: TRBD2; clone_size: -; cdr3_length: 14; v_call: TRBV6-5; cdr3_nt: TGTGCCAGCGGTTGGGGCAGGGAGGGATACGAGCAGTACTTC; cdr3_aa: CASGWGREGYEQYF
j_call: TRBJ2-7; d_call: TRBD1; clone_size: -; cdr3_length: 15; v_call: TRBV7-4; cdr3_nt: TGTGCCAGCAGCTTGAGGGACAGGGGAAACTACGAGCAGTACTTC; cdr3_aa: CASSLRDRGNYEQYF
j_call: TRBJ2-7; d_call: TRBD1; clone_size: -; cdr3_length: 16; v_call: TRBV7-2; cdr3_nt: TGTGCCAGCAGCACCAATATTCGGGACAGCTCCTACGAGCAGTACTTC; cdr3_aa: CASSTNIRDSSYEQYF
j_call: TRBJ2-5; d_call: TRBD1; clone_size: -; cdr3_length: 14; v_call: TRBV11-2; cdr3_nt: TGTGCCAGCAGAGTTCAGGGGGCCGGGGAGACCCAGTACTTC; cdr3_aa: CASRVQGAGETQYF
j_call: TRBJ2-5; d_call: -; clone_size: -; cdr3_length: 14; v_call: TRBV7-2; cdr3_nt: TGTGCCAGCAGCTTATATCTAACCCAAGAGACCCAGTACTTC; cdr3_aa: CASSLYLTQETQYF
j_call: TRBJ1-2; d_call: TRBD1; clone_size: -; cdr3_length: 14; v_call: TRBV29-1; cdr3_nt: TGCAGCGCACTAAACAGGGGAACTAACTATGGCTACACCTTC; cdr3_aa: CSALNRGTNYGYTF
j_call: TRBJ2-7; d_call: TRBD1; clone_size: -; cdr3_length: 14; v_call: TRBV4-1; cdr3_nt: TGCGCCAGCAGCCAAGGGACAGGGACCTACGAGCAGTACTTC; cdr3_aa: CASSQGTGTYEQYF
j_call: TRBJ1-4; d_call: -; clone_size: -; cdr3_length: 15; v_call: TRBV5-6; cdr3_nt: TGTGCCAGCAGCTTGGAGGGGCCTGCTAATGAAAAACTGTTTTTT; cdr3_aa: CASSLEGPANEKLFF
j_call: TRBJ2-5; d_call: TRBD2; clone_size: -; cdr3_length: 15; v_call: TRBV10-3; cdr3_nt: TGTGCCATCAGTGAGTCGACTAGCGGGAGTGAGACCCAGTACTTC; cdr3_aa: CAISESTSGSETQYF
j_call: TRBJ1-1; d_call: -; clone_size: -; cdr3_length: 15; v_call: TRBV19; cdr3_nt: TGTGCCAGTAGTATAGCAGCCCGGCGGGGTGCTGAAGCTTTCTTT; cdr3_aa: CASSIAARRGAEAFF
j_call: TRBJ1-2; d_call: -; clone_size: -; cdr3_length: 14; v_call: TRBV30; cdr3_nt: TGTGCCTGGAGTCCGGAGCCGGGGGGGGCTGGCTACACCTTC; cdr3_aa: CAWSPEPGGAGYTF
j_call: TRBJ2-3; d_call: TRBD1; clone_size: -; cdr3_length: 13; v_call: TRBV9; cdr3_nt: TGTGCCAGCAGCGTAAAGGGGGCGGGTACGCAGTATTTT; cdr3_aa: CASSVKGAGTQYF
j_call: TRBJ1-5; d_call: -; clone_size: -; cdr3_length: 15; v_call: TRBV7-6; cdr3_nt: TGTGCCAGCAGCAAGGGGCCAGACGAGAATCAGCCCCAGCATTTT; cdr3_aa: CASSKGPDENQPQHF
j_call: TRBJ2-1; d_call: -; clone_size: -; cdr3_length: 15; v_call: TRBV5-1; cdr3_nt: TGCGCCAGCAGCTTGGCAACAGGGTTTAACAATGAGCAGTTCTTC; cdr3_aa: CASSLATGFNNEQFF
j_call: TRBJ2-5; d_call: TRBD2; clone_size: -; cdr3_length: 14; v_call: TRBV27; cdr3_nt: TGTGCCAGCAGTTTAGGGCTAGCGGCCCCAACCCAGTACTTC; cdr3_aa: CASSLGLAAPTQYF
j_call: TRBJ2-3; d_call: -; clone_size: -; cdr3_length: 15; v_call: TRBV2; cdr3_nt: TGTGCCAGCAGTGGACAGCTAAAGAGGACAGATACGCAGTATTTT; cdr3_aa: CASSGQLKRTDTQYF
j_call: TRBJ1-1; d_call: -; clone_size: -; cdr3_length: 13; v_call: TRBV5-1; cdr3_nt: TGCGCCAGCAGCTACCGGGGGGAGGCTGAAGCTTTCTTT; cdr3_aa: CASSYRGEAEAFF
j_call: TRBJ2-1; d_call: -; clone_size: few; cdr3_length: 12; v_call: TRBV18; cdr3_nt: TGTGCCAGCTCACCAGGGGCGAATGAGCAGTTCTTC; cdr3_aa: CASSPGANEQFF
j_call: TRBJ2-5; d_call: TRBD1; clone_size: -; cdr3_length: 16; v_call: TRBV6-1; cdr3_nt: TGTGCCAGCAGTGAAGGGTGGACAGGGGGACTAGAGACCCAGTACTTC; cdr3_aa: CASSEGWTGGLETQYF
j_call: TRBJ2-7; d_call: -; clone_size: once; cdr3_length: 10; v_call: TRBV20-1; cdr3_nt: TGCAGTGTGGACAGCTACGAGCAGTACTTC; cdr3_aa: CSVDSYEQYF
j_call: TRBJ1-2; d_call: -; clone_size: -; cdr3_length: 17; v_call: TRBV7-9; cdr3_nt: TGTGCCAGCAGCCCCCCCGGTAGTCCGGGCGGAGGCTATGGCTACACCTTC; cdr3_aa: CASSPPGSPGGGYGYTF